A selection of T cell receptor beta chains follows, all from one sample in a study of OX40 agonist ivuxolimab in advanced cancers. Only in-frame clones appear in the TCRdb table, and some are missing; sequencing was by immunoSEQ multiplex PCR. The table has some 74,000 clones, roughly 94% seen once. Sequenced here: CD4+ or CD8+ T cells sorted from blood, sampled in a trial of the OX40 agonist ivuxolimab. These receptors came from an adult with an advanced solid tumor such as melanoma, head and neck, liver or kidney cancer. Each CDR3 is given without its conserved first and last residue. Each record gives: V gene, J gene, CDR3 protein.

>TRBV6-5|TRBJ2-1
ASSLLRGAIDEQF
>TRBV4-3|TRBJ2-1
ASSQDWLEEQF
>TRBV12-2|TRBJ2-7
ASRLAGTASSYEQY
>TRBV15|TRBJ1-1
ATSSDGDTEAF
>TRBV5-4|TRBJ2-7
ASSFGTGDSYEQY
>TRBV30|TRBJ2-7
AWNLAGDISYEQY
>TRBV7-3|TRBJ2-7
ASSPSGSVNEQY
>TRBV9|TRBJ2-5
ASSVEEMETQY
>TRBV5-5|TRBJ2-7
ASGLLPGAYEQY
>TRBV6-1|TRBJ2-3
ASSPGRDTQY
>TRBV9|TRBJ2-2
ASAGVTNTGELF
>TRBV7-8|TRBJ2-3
ASSWLAGGPDTQY
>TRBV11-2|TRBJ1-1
ASSRRGANTEAF
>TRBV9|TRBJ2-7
ASSPRGGRADEQY
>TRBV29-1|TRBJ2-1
SIGQYNEQF
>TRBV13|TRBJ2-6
ASSSTRDREAGANVLT
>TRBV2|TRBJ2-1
ASSVDPAGPQYYEQF
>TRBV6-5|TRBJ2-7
ASTADRATYEQY
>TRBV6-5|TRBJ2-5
ASSYGQLETQY
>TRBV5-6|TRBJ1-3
ASSPWSSGNTIY
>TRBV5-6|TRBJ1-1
ASSLDGGEAF
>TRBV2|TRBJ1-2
ASISGTRRNGYT
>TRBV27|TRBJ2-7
ASSFSGRSYEQY
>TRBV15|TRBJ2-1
ATSSLGEQF
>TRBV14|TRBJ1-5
ASSQEHRDPFYSNQPQH
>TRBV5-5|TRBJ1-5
ASSPLDGSNQPQH
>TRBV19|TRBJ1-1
ASSFDRGYTEAF
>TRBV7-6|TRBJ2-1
ASSLGGLGNEQF
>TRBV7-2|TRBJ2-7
ASSLSSSGRSYEQY
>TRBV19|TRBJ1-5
ASSFTGSGGNQPQH
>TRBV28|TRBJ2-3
ASIGTGQARTDTQY
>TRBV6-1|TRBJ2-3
ASSESSGGTDTQY
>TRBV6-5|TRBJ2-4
ASSYPTGGANIQY
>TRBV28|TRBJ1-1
ASTLGPSWETEAF
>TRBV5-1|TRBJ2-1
ASSNRLAGGPYNEQF
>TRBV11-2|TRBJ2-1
ASSLGTGVYEQF
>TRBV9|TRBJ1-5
ASSVEGGRNQPQH
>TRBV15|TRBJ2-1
ATSRALETYNEQF